The rows below give T cell receptor beta chains drawn from one sample of a study of shared clonotypes between healthy human individuals. Here immunoSEQ multiplex PCR was the method, and the copy in TCRdb shows in-frame clones only, minus some. The sample lists some 2,000,000 clones, 85% to 95% occurring once. The sequenced material came from naive CD4+ T cells sorted from blood. These receptors originate from a young man in good health. Both conserved end residues are trimmed from each CDR3.

v_call	j_call	cdr3_aa
TRBV2	TRBJ2-4	ASSEILAKNIQY
TRBV9	TRBJ1-3	ASSVDSGSGNTIY
TRBV25-1	TRBJ1-2	ASTGTANYGYT
TRBV9	TRBJ1-6	ASSVLGNNSPLH
TRBV2	TRBJ1-2	ASKRGQLMGYT
TRBV15	TRBJ2-3	ATSRDLRGTDTQY
TRBV10-1	TRBJ2-7	ASSQQVADEQY
TRBV10-3	TRBJ1-6	AISEMGTTANSPLH
TRBV19	TRBJ1-5	ASSIGQVNQPQH
TRBV6-5	TRBJ1-4	ASRKEGATNEKLF
TRBV21-1	TRBJ2-7	ASTGTSGSYEQY